Following are 6 T cell receptor beta chains from one sample sequenced in a study of T cell responses to AZD1222 COVID-19 vaccine. Assay: immunoSEQ multiplex PCR; the TCRdb copy retains only in-frame clones and omits some. This sample has about 130,000 clones; 93% occur once, and the top ten carry under 3.5%. The sequencing used peripheral blood, collected on day 0 of AZD1222 vaccination. The receptors come from an adult in good health.

The chain employs TRBV7-3 and TRBJ2-1, with TRBD2 matching over 9 bases. Per germline, CDR1 SGHTA and CDR2 FQGTGA. V lost 8 bases and J lost 7; bases outside the gene matches: 15. This CDR3 region has 16 residues. For the CDR3, the DNA is TGTGCCAGCGCCTCGGACGGAGCGGGAGGTCGGAATGAGCAGTTCTTC. This sequence encodes CASASDGAGGRNEQFF.

This clone was detected a few times. The chain employs TRBV29-1 and TRBJ2-3; 9 bases match TRBD1. The CDR3 is made up of 17 amino acids. V shed 8 bases and J 1 base; nucleotides not matched to a gene: 16. Germline V gene data show CDR1 as SQVTM and CDR2 as ANQGSEA. CDR3 nucleotide sequence: TGCAGCTCAAGGCCGGGACAGGGAGTGGTAGGCACAGATACGCAGTATTTT. It translates to CSSRPGQGVVGTDTQYF.

The chain recombines TRBV27 with TRBJ1-5; D gene uncertain. The CDR3 has 16 residues. V lost 6 bases, J lost 0 bases, and 15 bases lay in between. Germline CDR1 is MNHEY and CDR2 is SMNVEV (reference sequence). CDR3 bases: TGTGCCAGCAGCCCCTCCGCGGGCCATAGCAATCAGCCCCAGCATTTT. Its protein is CASSPSAGHSNQPQHF.

The chain links TRBV11-3 to TRBJ2-3, with D perhaps TRBD1 (6 bases). Between the trimmed V and J ends, which lost 0 bases and 8 bases, there was a span of 6 bases. The CDR3 runs to 12 residues. Germline V lookup: CDR1 SGHNT, CDR2 YENEEA. CDR3 DNA: TGTGCCAGCAGCTTAGAAGGGGGTACGCAGTATTTT. Protein product: CASSLEGGTQYF.

The V call is TRBV7-9, the J call TRBJ2-1, with D unclear. In germline, CDR1 is SEHNR, CDR2 FQNEAQ (reference sequence). Deletions cut 1 base from V and 6 bases from J, with 4 bases between. This CDR3 has 12 residues. DNA of the CDR3: TGTGCCAGCAGCTTAGATCCCAATGAGCAGTTCTTC. It specifies CASSLDPNEQFF.

This clone was found once. The V call is TRBV6-5, the J call TRBJ1-5; 7 bases match TRBD1. The V gene end was trimmed by 7 bases and the J gene end by 3 bases; junction bases not matched to a gene: 6. Germline-derived CDR1 and CDR2 are MNHEY and SVGAGI. The CDR3 has 14 residues. CDR3: CASTETGNNQPQHF. In nucleotides, the CDR3 is TGTGCCAGCACCGAGACAGGGAACAATCAGCCCCAGCATTTT.